This TCR beta chain was sequenced for a study of blood T cell repertoires in COVID-19. Study at large: Sites in the United States, Italy and Spain provided acute and convalescent COVID-19 samples. Sample material is recorded as cDNA or gDNA derived from T cells, B-cell-depleted T cells, or PBMCs.

The CDR3 loop spans 17 amino acids. V lost 1 base, J lost 0 bases, and 14 bases lay in between. From germline, CDR1 is SGDLS and CDR2 YYNGEE. Ages ranged from roughly 18 to 95 years, with residence in more than 20 US areas. Participants' reported clinical history set cohort assignment. Assay: immunoSEQ multiplex PCR; the TCRdb copy retains only in-frame clones and omits some. The repertoire holds some 240,000 clones, approximately 84% seen once, with 3.3% in the top ten. Sequencing was carried out using PBMCs or T cells enriched from blood (not recorded which). The TCR sequence derives from a woman aged 40 to 55 with acute COVID-19. The rearrangement links TRBV9 to TRBJ2-1; unclear D gene. The CDR3 here is CASSVRLSLSSYNEQFF. Here the CDR3 DNA reads TGTGCCAGCAGCGTACGACTGTCCCTGAGCTCCTACAATGAGCAGTTCTTC.